This TCR beta chain was obtained from a study of beta chain features in type 1 diabetes. Study outcomes and limitations: Shortening of TCRB CDR3s, moderate but significant, appeared in all four CD4+ subsets of Type 1 diabetes patients. Across patients, naive, central memory and Treg TCRB repertoires exhibited apparently greater similarity than was observed across healthy donors.

This clone has just a few counts. What it binds is not known. From germline, CDR1 is MGHRA and CDR2 YSYEKL. CDR3 length: 16 residues. V was cut by 3 bases and J by 1 base, with 15 bases left in between. Reverse transcription of all isolated RNA meant that expressed TCRB transcripts were sequenced. The repertoire was sequenced with immunoSEQ multiplex PCR; TCRdb's copy has only in-frame clones and lacks some. This sample has hundreds of thousands of clones, with approximately 10% found just once. This receptor was obtained from a young woman in good health. The rearrangement uses TRBV4-1 and TRBJ2-5; the D gene is possibly TRBD2 (7 bases). The sample was naive CD4+ T cells from blood. The CDR3 is CASSHSQRDTQETQYF. CDR3 coding DNA: TGCGCCAGCAGCCATAGCCAGCGGGACACCCAAGAGACCCAGTACTTC.